Each of the 30 T cell receptor beta chains below was sequenced from the same sample in a study of radiation and T cells in renal cell carcinoma (dated by TCRdb to 2020 to 2021). This specimen's time point label, per the study, means: blood 2 weeks post-SBRT. Reading the label with the study, this specimen's treatment or condition is: 15 Gy SBRT to primary tumor, nephrectomy 4 weeks later. The library came from the immunoSEQ multiplex PCR assay. This immuneACCESS table, as held by TCRdb, lists in-frame sequences with V and J called but not all clones. Of the missing ones, under half trace to an unresolved V gene in checked studies; the others have no known cause. This sample gives fewer than 90,000 clones in total; 65% to 90% of them show up just once. The ten largest clonotypes hold approximately 22% of the sample. The sequenced sample was blood, obtained from a patient whose treatment included radiotherapy and nephrectomy. The receptors were gathered from a woman aged 50 to 65 with renal cell carcinoma.

The chain is built from TRBV7-9 and TRBJ1-1; D gene uncertain. In germline, CDR1 is SEHNR, CDR2 FQNEAQ (reference sequence). V was clipped by 5 bases and J by 4 bases, with 14 bases between them. CDR3 size: 14 residues. The CDR3 region is CASSGKFGGTEAFF. CDR3 nucleotides: TGTGCCAGCAGCGGAAAATTCGGAGGCACTGAAGCTTTCTTT.

V is TRBV30 and J is TRBJ1-4; the match to TRBD1 covers 8 bases. CDR1 is GTSNPN, CDR2 SVGIG, per germline (reference sequence). The CDR3 sequence is 15 residues long. The ends lost 0 bases at V and 7 bases at J; junction bases unmatched: 7. This CDR3 reads CAWSVPTGAAEKLFF. The CDR3 coding sequence is TGTGCCTGGAGTGTGCCGACAGGGGCGGCTGAAAAACTGTTTTTT.

The V call is TRBV27, the J call TRBJ2-7; D not resolved. The V end lost 6 bases, the J end lost 5 bases, and 14 bases lay between the germline ends. There are 13 residues in the CDR3. Germline V CDR1 and CDR2: MNHEY, SMNVEV (reference sequence). CDR3 nucleotide sequence: TGTGCCAGCAGGCTAAACGGTGCCCACGAGCAGTACTTC. It specifies CASRLNGAHEQYF.

The chain has TRBV30 and TRBJ2-3; D might be TRBD1 (6 bases). CDR3 length: 16 residues. V was pared by 1 base and J by 3 bases, with 17 bases between. The germline V gene encodes CDR1 GTSNPN and CDR2 SVGIG (reference sequence). CDR3: CAWSDVWGRVTDTQYF. CDR3 coding DNA: TGTGCCTGGAGTGATGTGTGGGGGCGGGTGACAGATACGCAGTATTTT.

V usage is TRBV6-5 and J usage is TRBJ2-1; no clear D. The germline CDR1 and CDR2 sequences are MNHEY and SVGAGI. Trimming shortened V by 4 bases and J by 4 bases, and 11 bases separated the two germline ends. The CDR3 loop spans 14 amino acids. CDR3 sequence: CASSFLSWYNEQFF. Written as DNA, the CDR3 is TGTGCCAGCAGTTTCCTTAGTTGGTACAATGAGCAGTTCTTC.

V gene TRBV25-1 combines with J gene TRBJ2-5; TRBD1 matches 8 bases. The ends lost 5 bases at V and 2 bases at J; junction bases unmatched: 10. The CDR3 contains 16 residues. CDR1 is MGHDK, CDR2 SYGVNS, per germline. CDR3 nucleotide sequence: TGTGCCAGCAGTAAATTCTTGGACAGGGAGCAAGAGACCCAGTACTTC. Translated: CASSKFLDREQETQYF.

The gene calls are TRBV28 and TRBJ1-6; 8 positions match TRBD1. J lost 10 bases, V lost 4 bases, and 6 bases had no gene match. The CDR3 consists of 14 residues. Germline V lookup: CDR1 MDHEN, CDR2 SYDVKM. The CDR3 nucleotides are TGTGCCAGCAGTTCCCCCGGGACAGGCTCACCCCTCCACTTT. This translates into CASSSPGTGSPLHF.

This chain uses TRBV7-2 with TRBJ2-3; TRBD1 is a possible D gene (5 bases). V gave up 2 bases and J gave up 2 bases, with 8 bases separating them. The germline V gene encodes CDR1 SGHTA and CDR2 FQGNSA. This CDR3 contains 14 residues. Here the CDR3 reads CASSLRQSTDTQYF. The CDR3 DNA is TGTGCCAGCAGCTTACGACAGTCCACAGATACGCAGTATTTT.

This clone was seen more than once but under ten times. This chain connects TRBV5-1 to TRBJ2-3, with 9 bases identical to TRBD1. V lost 0 bases and J lost 2; bases outside the gene matches: 4. This CDR3 region has 16 residues. Looked up from germline, CDR1 is SGHRS and CDR2 is YFSETQ. For the CDR3, the DNA is TGCGCCAGCAGCTTGGCCGGACAGGGGTCCACAGATACGCAGTATTTT. Protein: CASSLAGQGSTDTQYF.

This chain connects TRBV6-1 to TRBJ2-1; D possibly corresponds to TRBD2 (5 bases). Germline lookup yields CDR1 MNHNS and CDR2 SASEGT. The CDR3 has 16 amino acids. V lost 2 bases, J lost 3 bases, and 14 bases lay in between. CDR3 DNA: TGTGCCAGCAGTGAACAGGAGGACGGACTCTACAATGAGCAGTTCTTC. Translating gives CASSEQEDGLYNEQFF.

This clone occurred a few times. The chain recombines TRBV15 with TRBJ2-7, with D perhaps matching TRBD1 or TRBD2 (7 bases each). CDR1 is LNHNV, CDR2 YYDKDF, per germline (reference sequence). Trimming removed 0 bases from V and 5 bases from J, with 14 bases in between. This CDR3 has 15 residues. DNA of the CDR3: TGTGCCACCAGCAGAGACAGGGGGAGGGTTGACGAGCAGTACTTC. Amino acid sequence: CATSRDRGRVDEQYF.

The rearrangement links TRBV18 to TRBJ2-5, with a weak D call TRBD2 (5 bases). This CDR3 spans 13 amino acids. Germline V gene data show CDR1 as KGHSH and CDR2 as LQKENI. V dropped 4 bases and J dropped 1 base, with 7 bases sitting between them. CDR3 nucleotide sequence: TGTGCCAGCTCACGACTACCCCAAGAGACCCAGTACTTC. It specifies CASSRLPQETQYF.

The rearrangement joins TRBV7-2 to TRBJ2-7, with D possibly TRBD2 on 5 matching bases. Per the germline V gene, CDR1 is SGHTA and CDR2 is FQGNSA. Trimming left V 1 base short and J 0 bases short, with 10 bases between. The CDR3 length is 15 residues. CDR3 amino acids: CASSLGPRGSYEQYF. CDR3 in DNA: TGTGCCAGCAGCTTAGGGCCCCGGGGCTCCTACGAGCAGTACTTC. Complete variable domain (other parts from reference TRBV7-2 and TRBJ2-7): GAGVSQSPSNKVTEKGKDVELRCDPISGHTALYWYRQSLGQGLEFLIYFQGNSAPDKSGLPSDRFSAERTGGSVSTLTIQRTQQEDSAVYLCASSLGPRGSYEQYFGPGTRLTVT.

The chain links TRBV18 to TRBJ2-3; TRBD2 matches at 13 bases. J lost 4 bases, V lost 3 bases, and 7 bases had no gene match. The CDR3 covers 17 residues. Per the germline V gene, CDR1 is KGHSH and CDR2 is LQKENI. The DNA of the CDR3 is TGTGCCAGCTCACCGGGACTAGCGGGAATTAGCCCAGATACGCAGTATTTT. Its protein is CASSPGLAGISPDTQYF. Supplemented by reference TRBV18 and TRBJ2-3, the full variable domain reads NAGVMQNPRHLVRRRGQEARLRCSPMKGHSHVYWYRQLPEEGLKFMVYLQKENIIDESGMPKERFSAEFPKEGPSILRIQQVVRGDSAAYFCASSPGLAGISPDTQYFGPGTRLTVL.

This rearrangement joins TRBV4-3 to TRBJ2-7, with D unresolved. Germline CDR1 is LGHNA and CDR2 is YSLEER. This CDR3 has 14 amino acids. With 1 base removed from V and 4 bases from J, the gap between germline ends came to 11 bases. The CDR3 region has the DNA TGCGCCAGCAGCCAAGTCCCCTTAAGGTACGAGCAGTACTTC. Amino acids: CASSQVPLRYEQYF.

J is TRBJ1-6 and V is TRBV7-2, with a weak D call TRBD1 (5 bases). The CDR3 extends over 15 amino acids. Germline CDR1 reads SGHTA; CDR2 reads FQGNSA. V gave up 2 bases and J gave up 7 bases, with 12 bases separating them. CDR3 in DNA: TGTGCCAGCAGCTTACCAGGGTTCGAGAATTCACCCCTCCACTTT. Translation: CASSLPGFENSPLHF.

CDR3 sequence (DNA): TGTGCCAGCCGATGGGGGGAGAAGACCCAGTACTTC. Protein product: CASRWGEKTQYF. This chain connects TRBV6-1 to TRBJ2-5, with D possibly TRBD2 on 6 matching bases. CDR1 is MNHNS and CDR2 is SASEGT in the germline V gene. The CDR3 covers 12 residues. Trimming cost V 8 bases and J 6 bases, with 13 bases left between them.

This rearrangement joins TRBV2 to TRBJ1-1; 8 bases match TRBD1. This CDR3 is 14 amino acids long. J was trimmed by 1 base and V by 6 bases; bases with no gene match: 4. Germline V gene sequence: CDR1 SNHLY, CDR2 FYNNEI. The DNA of the CDR3 is TGTGCCAGCAGGACGGACAGGGCGAACACTGAAGCTTTCTTT. It specifies CASRTDRANTEAFF.

The chain employs TRBV30 and TRBJ2-7; 8 nucleotides agree with TRBD1. V dropped 4 bases and J dropped 3; count of bases not matched to a gene: 5. CDR1 is GTSNPN, CDR2 SVGIG, per germline (reference sequence). The CDR3 sequence is 13 residues long. CDR3 DNA: TGTGCCTGGATGGACAGGGATCTCTACGAGCAGTACTTC. Amino acids: CAWMDRDLYEQYF.

This chain links TRBV9 with TRBJ2-1, with D possibly TRBD2 on 6 matching bases. Deletions cut 0 bases from V and 7 bases from J, with 11 bases between. In germline, CDR1 is SGDLS, CDR2 YYNGEE. The CDR3 loop spans 14 amino acids. In nucleotides, the CDR3 is TGTGCCAGCAGCGTAGCGGGAGCCGCGAATGAGCAGTTCTTC. It codes for CASSVAGAANEQFF.

In this sample, this clone turned up once. V is TRBV15 and J is TRBJ2-6; weak D call: TRBD1 (5 bases). CDR1 and CDR2 (germline): LNHNV, YYDKDF (reference sequence). Trimming left V 0 bases short and J 0 bases short, with 6 bases between. The CDR3 extends over 16 amino acids. The CDR3 coding sequence is TGTGCCACCAGCAGAGACAGGGTCTCTGGGGCCAACGTCCTGACTTTC. Translated: CATSRDRVSGANVLTF.

V and J are TRBV7-6 and TRBJ2-3; D gene uncertain. V lost 8 bases and J lost 3, with 12 bases in between. The germline CDR1 and CDR2 sequences are SGHVS and FNYEAQ. CDR3 length equals 13 residues. This CDR3 reads CASLVSQTDTQYF. In DNA, the CDR3 is TGTGCCAGCCTGGTTTCTCAAACAGATACGCAGTATTTT.

This rearrangement joins TRBV4-2 to TRBJ2-7; no definite D call. Germline CDR1 is LGHNA and CDR2 is YNFKEQ. The CDR3 is made up of 14 amino acids. V was pared by 3 bases and J by 5 bases, with 14 bases between. CDR3 DNA: TGTGCCAGCAGCCAGACGGAGTTTGCCCACGAGCAGTACTTC. Residues: CASSQTEFAHEQYF.

This chain connects TRBV9 to TRBJ2-1; D remains unclear. Germline lookup yields CDR1 SGDLS and CDR2 YYNGEE. This CDR3 comprises 12 residues. The V end was cut by 3 bases, the J end by 10 bases, with 11 bases between. The CDR3 DNA reads TGTGCCAGCAGCGCTACCCTAAGCGAGCAGTTCTTC. This codes for CASSATLSEQFF.

As concerns this clone: The same CDR3 can be traced to other DNA sequences in this sample. The chain uses TRBV11-2 and TRBJ1-1, with D perhaps matching TRBD1 (5 bases). V gave up 1 base and J gave up 4 bases, with 10 bases separating them. The germline CDR1 and CDR2 sequences are SGHAT and FQNNGV. This CDR3 spans 14 amino acids. CDR3 in amino acids: CASSLGQGSTEAFF. DNA of the CDR3: TGTGCCAGCAGCTTAGGGCAGGGAAGCACTGAAGCTTTCTTT.

The rearrangement links TRBV4-1 to TRBJ2-1, with 10 nucleotides matching TRBD2. The germline CDR1 and CDR2 sequences are MGHRA and YSYEKL. V was clipped by 1 base and J by 9 bases; unmatched bases: 3. The CDR3 runs 14 residues. The CDR3 is CASSQVVAGGEQFF. CDR3 coding DNA: TGCGCCAGCAGCCAAGTCGTAGCGGGGGGTGAGCAGTTCTTC.

The chain carries TRBV7-2 and TRBJ2-2; 11 nucleotides agree with TRBD2. The V and J ends lost 5 bases and 7 bases, in that order; junction bases with no gene match: 15. CDR1 is SGHTA and CDR2 is FQGNSA in the germline V gene. The CDR3 loop spans 18 amino acids. This CDR3 reads CASSPGVGPSGRIGELFF. CDR3 bases: TGTGCCAGCAGCCCTGGAGTGGGGCCTAGCGGGAGGATCGGGGAGCTGTTTTTT.

V gene TRBV7-2 combines with J gene TRBJ1-6; D is unclear. Trimming removed 1 base from V and 9 bases from J, with 10 bases in between. Germline values: CDR1 SGHTA, CDR2 FQGNSA. The CDR3 loop spans 14 amino acids. The CDR3 region has the DNA TGTGCCAGCAGCTTAGGAAGAGTTACTTCACCCCTCCACTTT. Amino acid sequence: CASSLGRVTSPLHF. The variable domain in full, completed from reference TRBV7-2 and TRBJ1-6, reads GAGVSQSPSNKVTEKGKDVELRCDPISGHTALYWYRQSLGQGLEFLIYFQGNSAPDKSGLPSDRFSAERTGGSVSTLTIQRTQQEDSAVYLCASSLGRVTSPLHFGNGTRLTVT.

This chain uses TRBV4-1 with TRBJ1-1; 10 nucleotides match TRBD1. Germline V gene sequence: CDR1 MGHRA, CDR2 YSYEKL. The trim removed 1 base at V and 0 bases at J, leaving 8 bases unmatched. The CDR3 totals 18 residues. The CDR3 reads CASSQGLRTGGLNTEAFF. Here the CDR3 DNA reads TGCGCCAGCAGCCAAGGGTTGAGGACAGGGGGACTGAACACTGAAGCTTTCTTT.

The CDR3 DNA reads TGTGCCAGCGCCAGGGGGCCTGACAATCAGCCCCAGCATTTT. Protein: CASARGPDNQPQHF. The chain is built from TRBV7-9 and TRBJ1-5, with TRBD1 matching 8 bases. CDR3 length: 14 amino acids. V dropped 8 bases and J dropped 3; count of bases not matched to a gene: 6. CDR1 is SEHNR and CDR2 is FQNEAQ in the germline V gene (reference sequence).